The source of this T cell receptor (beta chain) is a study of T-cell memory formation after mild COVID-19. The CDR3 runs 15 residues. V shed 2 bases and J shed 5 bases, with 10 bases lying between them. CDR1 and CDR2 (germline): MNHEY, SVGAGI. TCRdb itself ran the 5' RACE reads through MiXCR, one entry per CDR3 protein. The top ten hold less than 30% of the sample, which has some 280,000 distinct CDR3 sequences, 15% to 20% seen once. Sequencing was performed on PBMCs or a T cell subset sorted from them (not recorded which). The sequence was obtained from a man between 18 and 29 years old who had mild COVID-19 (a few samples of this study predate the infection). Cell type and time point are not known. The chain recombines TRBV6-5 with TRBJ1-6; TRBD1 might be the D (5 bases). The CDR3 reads CASSYGDPDNSPLHF. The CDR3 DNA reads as TGTGCCAGCAGTTACGGGGACCCAGATAATTCACCCCTCCACTTT.